The clone carrying this TCR beta chain came up many times. V was trimmed by 9 bases and J by 7 bases, leaving 7 bases between them. Per germline, CDR1 LGHNA and CDR2 YSLEER. There are 9 residues in the CDR3. Preparation of the TCRbeta library was carried out with unique molecular identifiers. TCRdb re-derived calls from the PCR reads in MiXCR, one entry per CDR3 protein. Of under 35,000 distinct CDR3 sequences in the sample, around 6.3% were seen once. These data belong to a study of T-cell reconstitution after alpha-beta-depleted transplantation in children. The chain couples TRBV4-3 to TRBJ2-7; D ambiguous. This TCR was recovered from a male patient between 10 and 17 years old who had a stem cell transplant for acute myeloid leukemia, so the T cells may come from the graft donor. The specimen comprised PBMCs, mostly from graft donor cells, sampled 180 days after TCRalphabeta/CD19-depleted stem cell transplant. CDR3 DNA: TGCGCCAGAAAAGGAGAGCAGTACTTC. It encodes CARKGEQYF.